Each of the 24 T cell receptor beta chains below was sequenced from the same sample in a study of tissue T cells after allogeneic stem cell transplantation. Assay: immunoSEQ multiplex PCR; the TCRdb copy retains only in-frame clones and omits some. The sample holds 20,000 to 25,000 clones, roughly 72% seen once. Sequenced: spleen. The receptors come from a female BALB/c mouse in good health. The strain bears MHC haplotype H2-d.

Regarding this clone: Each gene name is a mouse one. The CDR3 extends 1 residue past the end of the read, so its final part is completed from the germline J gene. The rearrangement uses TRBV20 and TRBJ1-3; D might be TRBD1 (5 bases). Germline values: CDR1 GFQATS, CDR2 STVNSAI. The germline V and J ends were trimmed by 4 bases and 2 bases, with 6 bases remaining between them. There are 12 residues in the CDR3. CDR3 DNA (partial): TGTGGTGCTACAGGGACTGGAAATACGCTCTAT. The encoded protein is CGATGTGNTLY. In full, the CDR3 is CGATGTGNTLYF.

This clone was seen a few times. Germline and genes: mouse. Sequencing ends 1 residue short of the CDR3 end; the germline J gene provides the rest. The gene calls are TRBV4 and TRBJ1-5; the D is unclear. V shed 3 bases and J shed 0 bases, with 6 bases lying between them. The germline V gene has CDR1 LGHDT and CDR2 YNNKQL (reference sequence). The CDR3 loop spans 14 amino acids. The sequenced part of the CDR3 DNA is TGTGCCAGCAGCTACGGGGTTAACAACCAGGCTCCGCTT. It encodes CASSYGVNNQAPL. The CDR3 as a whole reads CASSYGVNNQAPLF.

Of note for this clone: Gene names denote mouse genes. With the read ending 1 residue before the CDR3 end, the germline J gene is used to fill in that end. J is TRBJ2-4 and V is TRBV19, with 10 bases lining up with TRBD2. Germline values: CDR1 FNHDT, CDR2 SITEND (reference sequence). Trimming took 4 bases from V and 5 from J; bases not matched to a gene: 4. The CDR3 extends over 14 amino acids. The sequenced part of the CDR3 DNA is TGTGCCAGCAGTCCCAGACTGGGGGGAAACACCTTGTAC. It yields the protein CASSPRLGGNTLY. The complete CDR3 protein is CASSPRLGGNTLYF.

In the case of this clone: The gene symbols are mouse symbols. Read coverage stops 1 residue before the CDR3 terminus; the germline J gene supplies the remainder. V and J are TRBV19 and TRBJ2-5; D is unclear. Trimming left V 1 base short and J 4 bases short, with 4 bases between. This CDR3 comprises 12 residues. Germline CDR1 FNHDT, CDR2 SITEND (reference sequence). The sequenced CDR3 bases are TGTGCCAGCAGTATATGGGAAGACACCCAGTAC. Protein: CASSIWEDTQY. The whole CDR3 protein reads CASSIWEDTQYF.

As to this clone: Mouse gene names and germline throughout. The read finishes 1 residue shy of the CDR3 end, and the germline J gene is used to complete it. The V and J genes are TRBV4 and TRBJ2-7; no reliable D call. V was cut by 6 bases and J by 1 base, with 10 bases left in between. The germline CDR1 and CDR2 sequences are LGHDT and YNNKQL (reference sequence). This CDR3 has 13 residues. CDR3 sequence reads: CASSKGFSYEQYF. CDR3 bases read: TGTGCCAGCAGTAAAGGGTTTTCCTATGAACAGTAC.

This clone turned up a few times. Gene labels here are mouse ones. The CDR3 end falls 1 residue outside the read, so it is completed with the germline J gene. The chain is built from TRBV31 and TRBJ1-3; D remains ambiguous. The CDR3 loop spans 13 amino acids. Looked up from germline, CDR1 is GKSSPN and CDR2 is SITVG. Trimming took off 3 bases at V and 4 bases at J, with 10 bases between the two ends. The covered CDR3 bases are TGTGCCTGGAGGGGCGGTGGAGGAAATACGCTCTAT. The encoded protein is CAWRGGGGNTLY. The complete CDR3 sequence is CAWRGGGGNTLYF. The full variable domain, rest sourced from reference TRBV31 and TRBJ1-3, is AQTIHQWPVAEIKAVGSPLSLGCTIKGKSSPNLYWYWQATGGTLQQLFYSITVGQVESVVQLNLSASRPKDDQFILSTEKLLLSHSGFYLCAWRGGGGNTLYFGEGSRLIVV.

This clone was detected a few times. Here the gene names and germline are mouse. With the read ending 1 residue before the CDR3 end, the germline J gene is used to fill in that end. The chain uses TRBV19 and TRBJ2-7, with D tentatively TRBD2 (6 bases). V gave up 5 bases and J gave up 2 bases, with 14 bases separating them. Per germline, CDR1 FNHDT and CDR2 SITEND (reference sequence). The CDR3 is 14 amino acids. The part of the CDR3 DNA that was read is TGTGCCAGCAGCCCGGGGGGAGGGACCTATGAACAGTAC. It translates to CASSPGGGTYEQY. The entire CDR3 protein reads CASSPGGGTYEQYF.

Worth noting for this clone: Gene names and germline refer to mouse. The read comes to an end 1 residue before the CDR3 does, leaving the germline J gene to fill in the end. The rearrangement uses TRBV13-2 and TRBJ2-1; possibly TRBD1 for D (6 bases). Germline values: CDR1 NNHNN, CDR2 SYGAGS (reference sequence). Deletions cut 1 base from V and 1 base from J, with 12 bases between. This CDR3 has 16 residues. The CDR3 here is CASGDPGEGNYAEQFF. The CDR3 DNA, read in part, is TGTGCCAGCGGTGATCCAGGGGAGGGGAACTATGCTGAGCAGTTC.

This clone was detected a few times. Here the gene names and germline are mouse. The CDR3 protein is CASGDLGLGGSYEQYF. The sequenced part of the CDR3 DNA is TGTGCCAGCGGTGATTTGGGACTGGGGGGCTCCTATGAACAGTAC. The chain employs TRBV13-2 and TRBJ2-7, with 12 bases aligning to TRBD2. The read stops 1 residue short of the end of the CDR3; the missing end is completed from the germline J gene. V lost 1 base and J lost 0; bases outside the gene matches: 2. Germline-derived CDR1 and CDR2 are NNHNN and SYGAGS (reference sequence). The CDR3 runs to 16 residues.

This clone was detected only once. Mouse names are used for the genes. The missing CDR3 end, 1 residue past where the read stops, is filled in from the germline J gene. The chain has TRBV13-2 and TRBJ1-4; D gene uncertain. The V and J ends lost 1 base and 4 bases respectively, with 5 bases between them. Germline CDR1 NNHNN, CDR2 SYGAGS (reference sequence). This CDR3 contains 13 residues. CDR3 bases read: TGTGCCAGCGGTGATCGCAGCAACGAAAGATTATTT. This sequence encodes CASGDRSNERLF. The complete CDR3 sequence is CASGDRSNERLFF.

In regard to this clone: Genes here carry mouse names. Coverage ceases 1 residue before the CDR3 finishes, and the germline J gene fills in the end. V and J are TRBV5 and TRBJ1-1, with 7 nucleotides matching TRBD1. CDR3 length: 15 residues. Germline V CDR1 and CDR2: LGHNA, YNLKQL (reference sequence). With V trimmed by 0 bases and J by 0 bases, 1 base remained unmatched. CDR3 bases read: TGTGCCAGCAGCCAAGACAGGGGGGCAAACACAGAAGTCTTC. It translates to CASSQDRGANTEVF. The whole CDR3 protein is CASSQDRGANTEVFF.

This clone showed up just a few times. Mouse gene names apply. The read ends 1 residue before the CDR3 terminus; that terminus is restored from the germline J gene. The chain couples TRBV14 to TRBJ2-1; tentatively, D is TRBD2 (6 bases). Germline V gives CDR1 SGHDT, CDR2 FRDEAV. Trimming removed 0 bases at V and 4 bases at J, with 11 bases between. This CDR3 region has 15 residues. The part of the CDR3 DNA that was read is TGTGCCAGCAGTTTCTATGGGGGAGGGTATGCTGAGCAGTTC. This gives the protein CASSFYGGGYAEQF. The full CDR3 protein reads CASSFYGGGYAEQFF.

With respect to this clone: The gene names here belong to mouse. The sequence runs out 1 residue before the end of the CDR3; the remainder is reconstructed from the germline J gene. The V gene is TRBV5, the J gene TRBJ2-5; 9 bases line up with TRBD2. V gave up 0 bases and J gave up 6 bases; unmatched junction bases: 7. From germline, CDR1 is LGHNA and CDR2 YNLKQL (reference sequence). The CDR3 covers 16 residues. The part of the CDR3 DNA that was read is TGTGCCAGCAGCCAAGAGACTGGGGGTGGGAGGGACACCCAGTAC. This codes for CASSQETGGGRDTQY. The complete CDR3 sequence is CASSQETGGGRDTQYF.

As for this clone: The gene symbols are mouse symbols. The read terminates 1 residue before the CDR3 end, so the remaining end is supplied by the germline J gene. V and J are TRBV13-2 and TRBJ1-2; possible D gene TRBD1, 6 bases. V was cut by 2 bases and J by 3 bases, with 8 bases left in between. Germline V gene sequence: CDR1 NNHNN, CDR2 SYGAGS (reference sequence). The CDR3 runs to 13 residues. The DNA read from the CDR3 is TGTGCCAGCGGTGAGACAGGAGACTCCGACTACACC. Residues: CASGETGDSDYT. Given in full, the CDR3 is CASGETGDSDYTF.

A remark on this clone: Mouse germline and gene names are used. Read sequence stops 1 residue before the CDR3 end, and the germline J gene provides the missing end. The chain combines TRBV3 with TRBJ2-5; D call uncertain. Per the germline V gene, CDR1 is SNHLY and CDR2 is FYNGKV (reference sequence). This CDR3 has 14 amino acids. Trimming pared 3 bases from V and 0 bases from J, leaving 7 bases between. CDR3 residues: CASSFGHNQDTQYF. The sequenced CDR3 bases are TGTGCCAGCAGCTTCGGGCACAACCAAGACACCCAGTAC.

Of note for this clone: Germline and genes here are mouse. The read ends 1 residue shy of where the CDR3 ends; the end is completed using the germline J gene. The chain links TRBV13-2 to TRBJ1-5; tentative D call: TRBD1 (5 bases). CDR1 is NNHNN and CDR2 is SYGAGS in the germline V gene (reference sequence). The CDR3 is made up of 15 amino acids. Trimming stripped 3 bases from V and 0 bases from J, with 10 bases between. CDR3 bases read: TGTGCCAGCGGTGTTCCGGGACGTAACAACCAGGCTCCGCTT. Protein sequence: CASGVPGRNNQAPL. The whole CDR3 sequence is CASGVPGRNNQAPLF.

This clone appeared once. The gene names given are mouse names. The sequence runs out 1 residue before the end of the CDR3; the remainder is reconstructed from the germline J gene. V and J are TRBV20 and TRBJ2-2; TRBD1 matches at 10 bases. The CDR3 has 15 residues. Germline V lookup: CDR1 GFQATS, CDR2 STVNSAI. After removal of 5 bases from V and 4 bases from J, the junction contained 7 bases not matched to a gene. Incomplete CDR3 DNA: TGTGGTGCTCGCACGGGACAGGGGCCCACCGGGCAGCTCTAC. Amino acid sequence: CGARTGQGPTGQLY. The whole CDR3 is CGARTGQGPTGQLYF.

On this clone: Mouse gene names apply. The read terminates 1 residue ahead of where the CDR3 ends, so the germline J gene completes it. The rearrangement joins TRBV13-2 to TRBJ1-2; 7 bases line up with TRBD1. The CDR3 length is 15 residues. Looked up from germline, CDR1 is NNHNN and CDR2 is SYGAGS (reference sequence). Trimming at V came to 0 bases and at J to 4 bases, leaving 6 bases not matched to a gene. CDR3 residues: CASGDATGVASDYTF. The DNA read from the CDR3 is TGTGCCAGCGGTGATGCAACAGGGGTGGCCTCCGACTACACC.

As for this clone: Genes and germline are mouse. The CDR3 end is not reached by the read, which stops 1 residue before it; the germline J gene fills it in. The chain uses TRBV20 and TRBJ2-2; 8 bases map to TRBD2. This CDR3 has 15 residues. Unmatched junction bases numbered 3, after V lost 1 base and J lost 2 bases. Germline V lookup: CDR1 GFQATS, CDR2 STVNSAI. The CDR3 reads CGARVLGANTGQLYF. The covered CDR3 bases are TGTGGTGCTAGGGTACTGGGGGCTAACACCGGGCAGCTCTAC.

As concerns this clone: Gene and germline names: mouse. The CDR3 spells CAWGGVEQYF. The covered CDR3 bases are TGTGCCTGGGGGGGGGTTGAACAGTAC. The V call is TRBV31, the J call TRBJ2-7; 7 nucleotides agree with TRBD2. The CDR3 is cut off 1 residue early in the read; its end comes from the germline J gene. V shed 5 bases and J 6 bases; nucleotides not matched to a gene: 1. The CDR3 loop spans 10 amino acids. The germline V gene encodes CDR1 GKSSPN and CDR2 SITVG.

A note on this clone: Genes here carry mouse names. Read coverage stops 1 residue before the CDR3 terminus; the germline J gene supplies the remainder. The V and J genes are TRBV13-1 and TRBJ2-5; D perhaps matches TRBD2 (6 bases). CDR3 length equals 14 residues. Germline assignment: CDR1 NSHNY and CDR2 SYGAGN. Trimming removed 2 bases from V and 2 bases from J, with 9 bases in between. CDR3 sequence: CASSDPGLQDTQYF. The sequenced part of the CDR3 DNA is TGTGCCAGCAGTGACCCGGGACTCCAAGACACCCAGTAC.

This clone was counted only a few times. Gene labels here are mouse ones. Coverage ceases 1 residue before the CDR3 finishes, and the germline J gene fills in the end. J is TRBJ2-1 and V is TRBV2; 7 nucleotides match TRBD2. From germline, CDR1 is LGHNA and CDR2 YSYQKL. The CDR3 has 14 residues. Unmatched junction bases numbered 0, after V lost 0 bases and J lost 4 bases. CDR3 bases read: TGTGCCAGCAGCCAAGACTGGGGGTATGCTGAGCAGTTC. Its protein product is CASSQDWGYAEQF. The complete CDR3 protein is CASSQDWGYAEQFF.

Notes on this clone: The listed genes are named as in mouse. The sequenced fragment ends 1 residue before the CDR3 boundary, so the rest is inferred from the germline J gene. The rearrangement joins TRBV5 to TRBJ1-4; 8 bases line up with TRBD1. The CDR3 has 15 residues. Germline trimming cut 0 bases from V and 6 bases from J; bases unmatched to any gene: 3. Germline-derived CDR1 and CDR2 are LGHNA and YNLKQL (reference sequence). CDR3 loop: CASSQEQGDDERLFF. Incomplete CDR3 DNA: TGTGCCAGCAGCCAAGAACAGGGGGATGACGAAAGATTATTT.

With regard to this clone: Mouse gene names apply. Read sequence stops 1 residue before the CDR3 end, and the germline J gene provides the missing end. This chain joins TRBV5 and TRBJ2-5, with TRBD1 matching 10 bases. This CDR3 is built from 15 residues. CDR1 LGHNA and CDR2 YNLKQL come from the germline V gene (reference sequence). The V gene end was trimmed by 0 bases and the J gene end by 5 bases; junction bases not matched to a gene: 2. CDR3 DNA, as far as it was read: TGTGCCAGCAGCCAAGATAGACAGGGGGCAGACACCCAGTAC. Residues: CASSQDRQGADTQY. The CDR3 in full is CASSQDRQGADTQYF.